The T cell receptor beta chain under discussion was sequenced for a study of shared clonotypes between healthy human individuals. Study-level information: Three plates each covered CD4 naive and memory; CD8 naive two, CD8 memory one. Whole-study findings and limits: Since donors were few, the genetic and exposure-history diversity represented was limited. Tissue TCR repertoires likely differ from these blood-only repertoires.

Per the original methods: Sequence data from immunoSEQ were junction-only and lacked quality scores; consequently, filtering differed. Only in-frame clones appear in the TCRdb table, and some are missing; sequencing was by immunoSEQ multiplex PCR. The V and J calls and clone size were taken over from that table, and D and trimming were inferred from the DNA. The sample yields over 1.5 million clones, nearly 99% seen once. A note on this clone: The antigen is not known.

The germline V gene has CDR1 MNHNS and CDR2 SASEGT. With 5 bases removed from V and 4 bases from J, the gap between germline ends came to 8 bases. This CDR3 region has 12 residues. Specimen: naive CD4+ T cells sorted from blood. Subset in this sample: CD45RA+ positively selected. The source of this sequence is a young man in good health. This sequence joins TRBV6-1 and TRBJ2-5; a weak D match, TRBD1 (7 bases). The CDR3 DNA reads TGTGCCAGCAGTCAGGGGGGAGAGACCCAGTACTTC. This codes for CASSQGGETQYF.